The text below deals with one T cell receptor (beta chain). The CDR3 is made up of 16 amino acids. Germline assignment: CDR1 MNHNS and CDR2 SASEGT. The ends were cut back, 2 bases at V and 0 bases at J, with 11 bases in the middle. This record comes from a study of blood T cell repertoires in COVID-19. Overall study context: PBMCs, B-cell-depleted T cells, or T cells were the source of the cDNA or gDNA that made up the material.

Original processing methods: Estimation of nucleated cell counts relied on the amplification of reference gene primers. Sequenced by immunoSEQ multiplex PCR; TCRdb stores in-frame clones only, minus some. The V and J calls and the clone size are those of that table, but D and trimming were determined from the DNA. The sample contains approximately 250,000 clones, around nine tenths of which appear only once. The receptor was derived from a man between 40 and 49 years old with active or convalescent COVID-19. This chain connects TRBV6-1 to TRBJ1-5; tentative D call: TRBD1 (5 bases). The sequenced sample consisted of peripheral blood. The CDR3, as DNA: TGTGCCAGCAGTGAACAAGCGGGGGTTAGCAATCAGCCCCAGCATTTT. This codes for CASSEQAGVSNQPQHF.